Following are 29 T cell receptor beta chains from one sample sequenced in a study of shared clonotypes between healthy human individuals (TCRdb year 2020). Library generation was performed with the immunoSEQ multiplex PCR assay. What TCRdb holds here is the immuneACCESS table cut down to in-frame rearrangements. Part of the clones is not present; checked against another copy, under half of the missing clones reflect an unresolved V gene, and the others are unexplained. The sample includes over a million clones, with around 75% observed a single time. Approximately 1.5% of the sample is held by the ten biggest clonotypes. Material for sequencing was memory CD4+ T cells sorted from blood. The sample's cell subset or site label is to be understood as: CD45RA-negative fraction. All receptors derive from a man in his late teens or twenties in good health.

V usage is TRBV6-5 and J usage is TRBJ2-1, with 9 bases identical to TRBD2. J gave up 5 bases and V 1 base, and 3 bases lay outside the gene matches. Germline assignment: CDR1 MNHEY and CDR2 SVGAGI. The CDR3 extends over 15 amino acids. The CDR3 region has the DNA TGTGCCAGCAGTTACTATGGGACTAGCAACAATGAGCAGTTCTTC. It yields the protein CASSYYGTSNNEQFF.

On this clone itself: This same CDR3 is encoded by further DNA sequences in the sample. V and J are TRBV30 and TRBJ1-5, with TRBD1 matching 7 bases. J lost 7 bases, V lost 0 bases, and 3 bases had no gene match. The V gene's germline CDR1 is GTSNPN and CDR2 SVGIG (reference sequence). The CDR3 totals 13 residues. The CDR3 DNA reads TGTGCCTGGAGTGTGGACAGGAACCAGCCCCAGCATTTT. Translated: CAWSVDRNQPQHF.

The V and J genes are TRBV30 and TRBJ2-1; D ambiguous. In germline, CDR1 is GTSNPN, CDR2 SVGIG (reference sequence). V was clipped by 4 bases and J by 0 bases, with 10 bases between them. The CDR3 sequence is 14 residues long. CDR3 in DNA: TGTGCCTGGATTCCAAAGAGCTCCTACAATGAGCAGTTCTTC. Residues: CAWIPKSSYNEQFF.

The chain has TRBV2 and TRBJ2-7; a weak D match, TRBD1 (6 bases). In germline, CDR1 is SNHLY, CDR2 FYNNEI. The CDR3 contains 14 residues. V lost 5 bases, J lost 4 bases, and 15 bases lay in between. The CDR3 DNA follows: TGTGCCAGCAGTAGAAGGGGGATCCAGTACGAGCAGTACTTC. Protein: CASSRRGIQYEQYF.

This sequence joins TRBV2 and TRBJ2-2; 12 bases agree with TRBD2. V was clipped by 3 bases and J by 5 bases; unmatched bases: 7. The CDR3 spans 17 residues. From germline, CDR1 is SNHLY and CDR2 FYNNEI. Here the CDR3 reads CASSDIELAGGTGELFF. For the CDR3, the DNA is TGTGCCAGCAGTGATATTGAACTAGCGGGAGGAACCGGGGAGCTGTTTTTT.

CDR3 nucleotides: TGCGCCAGCAGTGAAGGGACAGGTCGAGAAAAACTGTTTTTT. Its translation: CASSEGTGREKLFF. The chain uses TRBV10-2 and TRBJ1-4; 8 bases are shared with TRBD1. The CDR3 spans 14 residues. J was trimmed by 8 bases and V by 3 bases; bases with no gene match: 5. CDR1 WSHSY and CDR2 SAAADI come from the germline V gene.

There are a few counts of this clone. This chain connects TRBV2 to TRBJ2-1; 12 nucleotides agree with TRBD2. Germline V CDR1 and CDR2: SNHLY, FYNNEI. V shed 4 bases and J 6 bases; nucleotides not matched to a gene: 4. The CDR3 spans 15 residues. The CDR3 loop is CASSATSGSFNEQFF. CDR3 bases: TGTGCCAGCAGTGCGACTAGCGGGAGTTTCAATGAGCAGTTCTTC.

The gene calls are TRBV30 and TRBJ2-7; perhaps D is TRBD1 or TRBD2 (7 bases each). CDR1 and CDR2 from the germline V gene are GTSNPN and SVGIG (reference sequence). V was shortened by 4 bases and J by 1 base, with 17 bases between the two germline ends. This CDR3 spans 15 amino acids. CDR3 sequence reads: CAWTPTGGQSYEQYF. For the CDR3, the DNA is TGTGCCTGGACCCCCACGGGGGGACAGTCCTACGAGCAGTACTTC. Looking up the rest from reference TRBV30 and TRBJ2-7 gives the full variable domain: SQTIHQWPATLVQPVGSPLSLECTVEGTSNPNLYWYRQAAGRGLQLLFYSVGIGQISSEVPQNLSASRPQDRQFILSSKKLLLSDSGFYLCAWTPTGGQSYEQYFGPGTRLTVT.

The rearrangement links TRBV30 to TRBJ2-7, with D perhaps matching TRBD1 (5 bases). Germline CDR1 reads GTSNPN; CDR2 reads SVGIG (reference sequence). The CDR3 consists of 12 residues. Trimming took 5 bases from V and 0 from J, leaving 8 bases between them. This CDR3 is CAWRTGSYEQYF. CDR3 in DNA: TGTGCCTGGCGAACAGGCTCCTACGAGCAGTACTTC.

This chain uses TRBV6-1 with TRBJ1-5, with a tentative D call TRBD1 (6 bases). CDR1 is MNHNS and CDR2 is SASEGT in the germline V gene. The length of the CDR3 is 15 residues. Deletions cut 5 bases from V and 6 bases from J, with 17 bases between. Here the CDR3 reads CASSRGWGQTQPQHF. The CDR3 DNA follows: TGTGCCAGCAGTAGGGGGTGGGGACAAACTCAGCCCCAGCATTTT.

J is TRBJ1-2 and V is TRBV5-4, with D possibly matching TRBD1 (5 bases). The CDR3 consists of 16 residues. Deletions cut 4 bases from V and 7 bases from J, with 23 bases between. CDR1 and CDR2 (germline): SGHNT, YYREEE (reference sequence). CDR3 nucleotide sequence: TGTGCCAGCAGCCATCCCCAGGCGGCAGGGCTGCGTGGCTACACCTTC. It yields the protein CASSHPQAAGLRGYTF.

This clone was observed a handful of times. The CDR3 DNA is TGTGCCAGCAGTCCACTCGGGACAGGGCCTTCACCCCTCCACTTT. Protein product: CASSPLGTGPSPLHF. This sequence joins TRBV7-9 and TRBJ1-6; 9 positions agree with TRBD1. Germline CDR1 is SEHNR and CDR2 is FQNEAQ (reference sequence). V gave up 6 bases and J gave up 9 bases; unmatched junction bases: 9. The length of the CDR3 is 15 residues.

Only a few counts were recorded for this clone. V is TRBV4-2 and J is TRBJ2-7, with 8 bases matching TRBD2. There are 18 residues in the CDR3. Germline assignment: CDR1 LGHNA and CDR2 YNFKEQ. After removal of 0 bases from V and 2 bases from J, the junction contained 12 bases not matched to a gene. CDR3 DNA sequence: TGTGCCAGCAGCCAAGATCTCTCGTGGGGACTAGGAGCCTACGAGCAGTACTTC. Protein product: CASSQDLSWGLGAYEQYF.

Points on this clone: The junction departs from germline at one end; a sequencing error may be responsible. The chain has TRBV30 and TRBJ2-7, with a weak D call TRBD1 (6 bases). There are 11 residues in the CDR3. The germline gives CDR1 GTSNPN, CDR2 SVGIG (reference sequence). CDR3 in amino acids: CAWSVRDTSVF. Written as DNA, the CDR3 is TGTGCCTGGAGTGTTCGGGACACCAGTGTCTTC.

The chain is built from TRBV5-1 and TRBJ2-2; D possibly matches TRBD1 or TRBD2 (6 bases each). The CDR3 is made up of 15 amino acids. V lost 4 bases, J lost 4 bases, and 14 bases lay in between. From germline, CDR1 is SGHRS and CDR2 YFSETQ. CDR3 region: CASSSLGGRTGELFF. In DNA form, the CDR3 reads TGCGCCAGCAGCAGCCTGGGGGGCCGCACCGGGGAGCTGTTTTTT.

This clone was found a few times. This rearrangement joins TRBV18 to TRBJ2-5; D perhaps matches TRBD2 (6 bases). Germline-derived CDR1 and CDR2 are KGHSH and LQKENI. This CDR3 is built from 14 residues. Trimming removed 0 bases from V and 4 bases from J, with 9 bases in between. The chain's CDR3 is CASSPPTRGETQYF. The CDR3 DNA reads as TGTGCCAGCTCACCACCGACTAGGGGAGAGACCCAGTACTTC.

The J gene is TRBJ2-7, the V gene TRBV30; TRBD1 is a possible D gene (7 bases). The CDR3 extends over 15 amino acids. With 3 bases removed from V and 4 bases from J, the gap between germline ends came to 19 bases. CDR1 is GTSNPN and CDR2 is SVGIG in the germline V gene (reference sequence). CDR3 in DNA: TGTGCCTGGAGCGACTACAGGGGAGGTGGGTACGAGCAGTACTTC. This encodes CAWSDYRGGGYEQYF. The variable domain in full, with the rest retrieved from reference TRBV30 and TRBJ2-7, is SQTIHQWPATLVQPVGSPLSLECTVEGTSNPNLYWYRQAAGRGLQLLFYSVGIGQISSEVPQNLSASRPQDRQFILSSKKLLLSDSGFYLCAWSDYRGGGYEQYFGPGTRLTVT.

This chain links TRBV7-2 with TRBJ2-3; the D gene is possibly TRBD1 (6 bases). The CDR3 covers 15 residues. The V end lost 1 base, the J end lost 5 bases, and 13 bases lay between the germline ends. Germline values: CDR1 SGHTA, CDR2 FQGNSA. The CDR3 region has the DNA TGTGCCAGCAGCTTAGTTGGGGGCTGGGGAGATACGCAGTATTTT. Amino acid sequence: CASSLVGGWGDTQYF.

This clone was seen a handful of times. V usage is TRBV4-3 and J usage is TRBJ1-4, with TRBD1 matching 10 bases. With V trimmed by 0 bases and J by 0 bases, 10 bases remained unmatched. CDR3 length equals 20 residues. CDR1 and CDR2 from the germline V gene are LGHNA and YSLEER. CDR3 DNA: TGCGCCAGCAGCCAAGATCTATTCGGGGACAGGGGCTCAACTAATGAAAAACTGTTTTTT. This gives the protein CASSQDLFGDRGSTNEKLFF.

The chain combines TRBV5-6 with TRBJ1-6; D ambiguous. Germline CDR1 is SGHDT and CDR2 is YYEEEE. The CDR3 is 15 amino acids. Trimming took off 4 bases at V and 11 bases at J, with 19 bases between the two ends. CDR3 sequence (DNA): TGTGCCAGCAGCCCAAACCTCGACCGTCAGGCACCCCTCCACTTT. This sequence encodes CASSPNLDRQAPLHF.

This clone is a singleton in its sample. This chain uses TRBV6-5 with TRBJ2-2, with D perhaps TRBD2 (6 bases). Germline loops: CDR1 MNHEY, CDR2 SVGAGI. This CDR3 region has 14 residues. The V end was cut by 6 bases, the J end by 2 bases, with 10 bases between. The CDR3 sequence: CASSEGGNTGELFF. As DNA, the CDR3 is TGTGCCAGCAGCGAGGGAGGCAACACCGGGGAGCTGTTTTTT.

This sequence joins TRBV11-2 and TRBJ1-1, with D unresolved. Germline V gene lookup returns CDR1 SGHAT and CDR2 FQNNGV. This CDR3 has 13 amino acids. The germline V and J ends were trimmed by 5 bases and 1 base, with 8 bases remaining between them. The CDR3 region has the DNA TGTGCCAGCAGCCAGTGGGCGAACACTGAAGCTTTCTTT. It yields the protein CASSQWANTEAFF.

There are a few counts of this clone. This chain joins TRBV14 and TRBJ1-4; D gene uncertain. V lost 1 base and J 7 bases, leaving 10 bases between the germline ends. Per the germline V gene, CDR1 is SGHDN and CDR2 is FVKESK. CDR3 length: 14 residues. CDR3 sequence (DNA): TGTGCCAGCAGCCAAGGCTTCGGACGTGAAAAACTGTTTTTT. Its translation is CASSQGFGREKLFF. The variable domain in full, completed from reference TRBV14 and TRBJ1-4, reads EAGVTQFPSHSVIEKGQTVTLRCDPISGHDNLYWYRRVMGKEIKFLLHFVKESKQDESGMPNNRFLAERTGGTYSTLKVQPAELEDSGVYFCASSQGFGREKLFFGSGTQLSVL.

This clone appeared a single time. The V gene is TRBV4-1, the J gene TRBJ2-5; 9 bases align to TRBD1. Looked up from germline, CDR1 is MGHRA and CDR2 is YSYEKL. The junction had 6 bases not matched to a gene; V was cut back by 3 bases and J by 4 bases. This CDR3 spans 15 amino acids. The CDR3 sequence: CASSQIQGAGETQYF. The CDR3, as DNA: TGCGCCAGCAGCCAGATACAGGGGGCCGGAGAGACCCAGTACTTC.

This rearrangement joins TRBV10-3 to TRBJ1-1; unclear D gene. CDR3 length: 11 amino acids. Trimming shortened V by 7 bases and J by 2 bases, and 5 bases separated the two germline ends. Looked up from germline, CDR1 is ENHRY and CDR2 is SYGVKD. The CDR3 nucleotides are TGTGCCATCAAACTTAACACTGAAGCTTTCTTT. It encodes CAIKLNTEAFF.

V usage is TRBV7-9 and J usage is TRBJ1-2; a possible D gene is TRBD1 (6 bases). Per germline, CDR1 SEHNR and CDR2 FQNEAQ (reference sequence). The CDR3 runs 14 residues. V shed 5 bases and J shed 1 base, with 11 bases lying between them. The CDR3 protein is CASSERGSNYGYTF. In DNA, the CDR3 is TGTGCCAGCAGCGAAAGGGGGAGTAACTATGGCTACACCTTC.

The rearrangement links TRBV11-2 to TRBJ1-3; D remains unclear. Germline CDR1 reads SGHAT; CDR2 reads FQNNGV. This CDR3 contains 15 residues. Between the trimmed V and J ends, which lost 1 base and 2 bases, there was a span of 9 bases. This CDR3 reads CASSLVPVPGNTIYF. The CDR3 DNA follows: TGTGCCAGCAGCTTAGTTCCGGTCCCTGGAAACACCATATATTTT.

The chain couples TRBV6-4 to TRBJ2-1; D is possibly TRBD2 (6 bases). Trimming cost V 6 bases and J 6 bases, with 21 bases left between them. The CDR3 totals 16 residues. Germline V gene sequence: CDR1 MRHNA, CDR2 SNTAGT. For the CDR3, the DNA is TGTGCCAGCAGCGGTCCAGCTAACGGGGGTGGCAATGAGCAGTTCTTC. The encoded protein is CASSGPANGGGNEQFF.

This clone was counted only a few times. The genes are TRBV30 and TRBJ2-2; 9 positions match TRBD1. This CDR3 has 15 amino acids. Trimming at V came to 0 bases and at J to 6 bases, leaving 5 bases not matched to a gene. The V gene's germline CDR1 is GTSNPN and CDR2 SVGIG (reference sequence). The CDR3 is CAWSVTGGVSGELFF. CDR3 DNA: TGTGCCTGGAGTGTAACAGGGGGCGTTTCCGGGGAGCTGTTTTTT.